This T cell receptor beta chain was sequenced during a study of blood T cells in healthy people across ages. A second about 6 to 12 cycle PCR used barcoded and J-beta primers. A tag from a template-switch adaptor with 12 random nucleotides marked each cDNA molecule. TCRdb analysed the 5' RACE reads with MiXCR anew, one entry per CDR3 protein. The sample yields almost 1 million distinct CDR3 sequences, 51% seen once. The germline CDR1 and CDR2 sequences are LGHNA and YSLEER. The CDR3 consists of 15 residues. V lost 1 base to trimming and J lost 1 base, with 10 bases between them. This chain joins TRBV4-3 and TRBJ1-1; D is possibly TRBD1 (5 bases). The receptor's source is a woman aged 55-69 years in good health. Sequenced: blood. The DNA of the CDR3 is TGCGCCAGCAGCCAAGGGGGGGAGTCGAACACTGAAGCTTTCTTT. Its protein is CASSQGGESNTEAFF.